This T cell receptor (beta chain) originates from a study of blood T cell repertoires in COVID-19. The table came from immunoSEQ multiplex PCR; TCRdb's copy has only in-frame clones and leaves some out. Among over 110,000 clones listed, approximately 90% were seen once. J was trimmed by 6 bases and V by 1 base; bases with no gene match: 6. Looked up from germline, CDR1 is MNHEY and CDR2 is SMNVEV (reference sequence). This CDR3 has 15 residues. The chain joins TRBV27 to TRBJ1-2, with TRBD1 identical over 9 bases. The sequencing sample was made of peripheral blood. The TCR sequence derives from a human donor in a cohort sampled during active COVID-19. The CDR3 sequence: CASSLFRDREDGYTF. CDR3 DNA: TGTGCCAGCAGTTTATTCCGGGACAGGGAGGATGGCTACACCTTC.